The rows below give T cell receptor beta chains drawn from one sample of a study of vaccination and CD4 T cells after COVID-19. No antigen has been assigned to these receptors. Each CDR3 protein gets one entry after TCRdb re-called the PCR reads with MiXCR. This table has about 25,000 distinct CDR3 sequences, roughly 45% appearing once. Sequenced input: CD4+ T cells from blood, cultured in vitro. Receptors originate from a human donor who had recovered from COVID-19. CDR3s include the opening cysteine and the closing phenylalanine or tryptophan. Fields, in order: J gene, V gene, D gene, clone size, CDR3 protein, CDR3 DNA. D genes are given only for firm matches. Size is omitted from some rows. Given values are once, few, many or a class for expanded clones.

J gene: TRBJ2-3; V gene: TRBV2; D gene: .; clone size: .; CDR3 protein: CASSEGDPRWQPTHTQYF; CDR3 DNA: TGTGCCAGCAGTGAGGGGGACCCGAGGTGGCAGCCGACACATACGCAGTATTTT
J gene: TRBJ2-3; V gene: TRBV27; D gene: .; clone size: .; CDR3 protein: CASSSGTTRTDTQYF; CDR3 DNA: TGTGCCAGCAGTTCCGGGACCACCCGCACAGATACGCAGTATTTT
J gene: TRBJ1-3; V gene: TRBV25-1; D gene: TRBD1; clone size: .; CDR3 protein: CASGLQGAGNTIYF; CDR3 DNA: TGTGCCAGCGGATTACAGGGGGCTGGAAACACCATATATTTT
J gene: TRBJ1-5; V gene: TRBV20-1; D gene: .; clone size: few; CDR3 protein: CSVPNPGRINQPQHF; CDR3 DNA: TGCAGTGTTCCCAACCCAGGACGGATCAATCAGCCCCAGCATTTT
J gene: TRBJ1-2; V gene: TRBV12-3/TRBV12-4; D gene: .; clone size: .; CDR3 protein: CASSYYGVDYGYTF; CDR3 DNA: TGTGCCAGCAGTTATTACGGGGTAGACTATGGCTACACCTTC
J gene: TRBJ2-7; V gene: TRBV25-1; D gene: .; clone size: .; CDR3 protein: CASSRQASYEQYF; CDR3 DNA: TGTGCCAGCAGTCGGCAGGCTTCCTACGAGCAGTACTTC
J gene: TRBJ1-4; V gene: TRBV27; D gene: .; clone size: .; CDR3 protein: CASSYRVGEKLFF; CDR3 DNA: TGTGCCAGCAGTTACAGGGTCGGGGAAAAACTGTTTTTT
J gene: TRBJ2-3; V gene: TRBV11-2; D gene: TRBD2; clone size: .; CDR3 protein: CASSLMGRGGSDTQYF; CDR3 DNA: TGTGCCAGCAGCTTAATGGGGCGGGGAGGGTCAGATACGCAGTATTTT
J gene: TRBJ1-2; V gene: TRBV6-1; D gene: TRBD1; clone size: few; CDR3 protein: CASSRSTGGYGYTF; CDR3 DNA: TGTGCCAGCAGCCGGTCGACAGGGGGCTATGGCTACACCTTC
J gene: TRBJ2-1; V gene: TRBV7-2; D gene: TRBD1; clone size: .; CDR3 protein: CASSRDRGRLIGGHEQFF; CDR3 DNA: TGTGCCAGCAGCCGGGACAGGGGGCGGCTCATAGGCGGGCATGAGCAGTTCTTC
J gene: TRBJ2-7; V gene: TRBV5-4; D gene: TRBD2; clone size: .; CDR3 protein: CASSRELGLAGYEQYF; CDR3 DNA: TGTGCCAGCAGCCGAGAATTAGGACTAGCGGGCTACGAGCAGTACTTC
J gene: TRBJ2-7; V gene: TRBV28; D gene: TRBD1; clone size: .; CDR3 protein: CASSFGDRGRGTSYEQYF; CDR3 DNA: TGTGCCAGCAGTTTCGGGGACAGGGGGCGCGGTACCTCCTACGAGCAGTACTTC
J gene: TRBJ2-5; V gene: TRBV5-8; D gene: TRBD1; clone size: .; CDR3 protein: CASSLGQGAGETQYF; CDR3 DNA: TGTGCCAGCAGCTTGGGGCAGGGGGCAGGAGAGACCCAGTACTTC
J gene: TRBJ2-7; V gene: TRBV4-2; D gene: .; clone size: .; CDR3 protein: CASSQDPGDSYEQYF; CDR3 DNA: TGTGCCAGCAGCCAAGATCCCGGGGATTCCTACGAGCAGTACTTC
J gene: TRBJ1-1; V gene: TRBV7-6; D gene: .; clone size: once; CDR3 protein: CASSLTTNTEAFF; CDR3 DNA: TGTGCCAGCAGCCTAACAACGAACACTGAAGCTTTCTTT
J gene: TRBJ2-5; V gene: TRBV5-4; D gene: TRBD1; clone size: .; CDR3 protein: CASSLGGQGRETQYF; CDR3 DNA: TGTGCCAGCAGCTTGGGTGGACAGGGACGAGAGACCCAGTACTTC
J gene: TRBJ1-5; V gene: TRBV28; D gene: .; clone size: .; CDR3 protein: CASSDHQPQHF; CDR3 DNA: TGTGCCAGCAGTGATCATCAGCCCCAGCATTTT
J gene: TRBJ1-5; V gene: TRBV7-2; D gene: .; clone size: .; CDR3 protein: CASSPRGGVGQPQHF; CDR3 DNA: TGTGCCAGCAGCCCTAGGGGAGGGGTCGGGCAGCCCCAGCATTTT
J gene: TRBJ2-1; V gene: TRBV18; D gene: TRBD2; clone size: .; CDR3 protein: CASSPGLAGDNEQFF; CDR3 DNA: TGTGCCAGCTCGCCGGGACTAGCGGGGGACAATGAGCAGTTCTTC
J gene: TRBJ2-4; V gene: TRBV7-9; D gene: .; clone size: .; CDR3 protein: CASRPSGTSTDIQYF; CDR3 DNA: TGTGCCAGCAGACCTTCCGGGACCTCCACGGACATTCAGTACTTC
J gene: TRBJ2-7; V gene: TRBV12-3/TRBV12-4; D gene: .; clone size: .; CDR3 protein: CASSSPPATYEQYF; CDR3 DNA: TGTGCCAGCAGTTCCCCTCCTGCAACCTACGAGCAGTACTTC
J gene: TRBJ2-3; V gene: TRBV20-1; D gene: TRBD2; clone size: .; CDR3 protein: CSARDLSGPSTDTQYF; CDR3 DNA: TGCAGTGCTAGAGATCTTAGCGGGCCTAGCACAGATACGCAGTATTTT
J gene: TRBJ1-6; V gene: TRBV7-9; D gene: TRBD1; clone size: few; CDR3 protein: CASSPRDRGNSPLHF; CDR3 DNA: TGTGCCAGCAGCCCCCGGGACAGGGGTAATTCACCCCTCCACTTT
J gene: TRBJ2-1; V gene: TRBV4-3; D gene: .; clone size: .; CDR3 protein: CASSQVSRAISSYNEQFF; CDR3 DNA: TGCGCCAGCAGCCAAGTGTCACGCGCGATATCTTCCTACAATGAGCAGTTCTTC
J gene: TRBJ2-3; V gene: TRBV5-1; D gene: TRBD1; clone size: .; CDR3 protein: CASSPFRDRSTDTQYF; CDR3 DNA: TGCGCCAGCAGCCCTTTCCGGGACAGATCCACAGATACGCAGTATTTT
J gene: TRBJ2-3; V gene: TRBV6-1; D gene: TRBD2; clone size: few; CDR3 protein: CASGPPGRGGDTQYF; CDR3 DNA: TGTGCCAGCGGCCCCCCCGGGAGGGGGGGGGATACGCAGTATTTT
J gene: TRBJ2-7; V gene: TRBV29-1; D gene: TRBD2; clone size: few; CDR3 protein: CSVGLAGPYEQYF; CDR3 DNA: TGCAGCGTTGGACTAGCGGGACCCTACGAGCAGTACTTC
J gene: TRBJ1-2; V gene: TRBV6-1; D gene: TRBD1; clone size: .; CDR3 protein: CASTGGQVYYGYTF; CDR3 DNA: TGTGCCAGCACGGGAGGACAGGTCTACTATGGCTACACCTTC
J gene: TRBJ1-1; V gene: TRBV28; D gene: TRBD1; clone size: few; CDR3 protein: CASSLAGGPNTEAFF; CDR3 DNA: TGTGCCAGCAGTTTAGCAGGGGGGCCGAACACTGAAGCTTTCTTT
J gene: TRBJ1-5; V gene: TRBV19; D gene: .; clone size: .; CDR3 protein: CASSNPMPGLGQPQHF; CDR3 DNA: TGTGCCAGTAGTAACCCCATGCCAGGGCTCGGTCAGCCCCAGCATTTT
J gene: TRBJ1-1; V gene: TRBV5-4; D gene: .; clone size: few; CDR3 protein: CASSGARTEAFF; CDR3 DNA: TGTGCCAGCAGTGGGGCGCGTACTGAAGCTTTCTTT
J gene: TRBJ1-2; V gene: TRBV10-3; D gene: .; clone size: .; CDR3 protein: CAINGETNYGYTF; CDR3 DNA: TGTGCCATCAATGGGGAAACTAACTATGGCTACACCTTC
J gene: TRBJ2-5; V gene: TRBV5-4; D gene: .; clone size: .; CDR3 protein: CASSRKGPGETQYF; CDR3 DNA: TGTGCCAGCAGCCGGAAGGGGCCTGGAGAGACCCAGTACTTC
J gene: TRBJ2-7; V gene: TRBV7-9; D gene: .; clone size: .; CDR3 protein: CASSLSPFYEQYF; CDR3 DNA: TGTGCCAGCAGCTTATCCCCGTTCTACGAGCAGTACTTC
J gene: TRBJ1-2; V gene: TRBV10-2; D gene: .; clone size: .; CDR3 protein: CASRGGQFAYGYTF; CDR3 DNA: TGCGCCAGCAGGGGCGGACAGTTTGCCTATGGCTACACCTTC
J gene: TRBJ1-1; V gene: TRBV2; D gene: TRBD1; clone size: .; CDR3 protein: CASSDPGTALREAFF; CDR3 DNA: TGTGCCAGCAGTGACCCTGGGACAGCCCTTCGTGAAGCTTTCTTT
J gene: TRBJ1-1; V gene: TRBV20-1; D gene: .; clone size: .; CDR3 protein: CSAGQTMNTEAFF; CDR3 DNA: TGCAGTGCTGGACAGACGATGAACACTGAAGCTTTCTTT
J gene: TRBJ1-5; V gene: TRBV20-1; D gene: TRBD1; clone size: few; CDR3 protein: CSAGDSGKGSNQPQHF; CDR3 DNA: TGCAGTGCTGGGGACAGTGGAAAGGGAAGCAATCAGCCCCAGCATTTT
J gene: TRBJ1-5; V gene: TRBV19; D gene: TRBD1; clone size: .; CDR3 protein: CASSISGQGRGQPQHF; CDR3 DNA: TGTGCCAGTAGTATCTCGGGACAGGGAAGGGGTCAGCCCCAGCATTTT
J gene: TRBJ1-5; V gene: TRBV4-3; D gene: TRBD1; clone size: .; CDR3 protein: CASSQDIGTGVSNQPQHF; CDR3 DNA: TGCGCCAGCAGCCAAGATATCGGCACAGGGGTTAGCAATCAGCCCCAGCATTTT
J gene: TRBJ2-7; V gene: TRBV27; D gene: .; clone size: few; CDR3 protein: CASSLNTRRETYEQYF; CDR3 DNA: TGTGCCAGCAGTTTAAACACCAGGCGAGAGACCTACGAGCAGTACTTC
J gene: TRBJ1-2; V gene: TRBV18; D gene: .; clone size: .; CDR3 protein: CASSPEGRSGGYTF; CDR3 DNA: TGTGCCAGCTCACCAGAGGGAAGATCGGGCGGCTACACCTTC